This TCR beta chain came from a study of CD8 T cells in ankylosing spondylitis. Study observations and caveats: Disease-linked clones reportedly showed significant enrichment in matched ankylosing spondylitis synovial fluid. Disease-linked clones bore a CD8+ phenotype, appearing relatively rarely in peripheral blood. A motif of eight or nine highly homologous TCR beta variants was seen as apparently characteristic of ankylosing spondylitis blood.

Trimming left V 5 bases short and J 9 bases short, with 18 bases between. The length of the CDR3 is 14 residues. Germline lookup yields CDR1 SGHVS and CDR2 FQNEAQ. 5'-RACE, quantitative and with molecular barcodes, yielded the TCR beta libraries. From the 5' RACE reads, TCRdb called clonotypes with MiXCR, one entry per CDR3 protein. The table has 200,000 to 300,000 distinct CDR3 sequences, roughly a third seen once. A word on this clonotype: Its antigen remains unidentified.

This TCR derives from a male donor with ankylosing spondylitis or in good health (not recorded which). The material sequenced was blood, either unsorted or a sorted T cell fraction (not recorded which). This rearrangement joins TRBV7-8 to TRBJ2-3; TRBD1 might be the D (6 bases). CDR3 residues: CASSPDRLSGTQYF. The DNA for the CDR3 is TGTGCCAGCAGCCCCGACAGGCTCTCAGGAACGCAGTATTTT.